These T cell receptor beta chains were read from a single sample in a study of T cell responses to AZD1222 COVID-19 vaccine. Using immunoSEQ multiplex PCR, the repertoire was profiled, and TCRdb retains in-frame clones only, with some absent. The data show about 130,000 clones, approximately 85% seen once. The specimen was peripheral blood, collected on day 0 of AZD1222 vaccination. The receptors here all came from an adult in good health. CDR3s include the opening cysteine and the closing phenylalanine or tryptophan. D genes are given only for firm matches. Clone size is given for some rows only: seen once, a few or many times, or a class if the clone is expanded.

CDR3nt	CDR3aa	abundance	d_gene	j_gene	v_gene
TGTGCCAGTAGGCTCGGAGGTTCAGACGGGGAGCTGTTTTTT	CASRLGGSDGELFF	NA	NA	TRBJ2-2	TRBV19
TGTGCCAGCACCATTACGGACTGGACTAATACTGAAGCTTTCTTT	CASTITDWTNTEAFF	NA	NA	TRBJ1-1	TRBV5-6
TGTGCCAGCAGCTTAGGTCAGGGTGGAGGGACCCAGTACTTC	CASSLGQGGGTQYF	NA	NA	TRBJ2-5	TRBV7-9
TGCAGCGTATGGGGCGGGGGGGCGACCCGAGGCAAGGACTATGGCTACACCTTC	CSVWGGGATRGKDYGYTF	NA	NA	TRBJ1-2	TRBV29-1
TGTGCCAGCAGCGCGGGTCGGGGACAGGGGACTGGCTACACCTTC	CASSAGRGQGTGYTF	NA	TRBD1	TRBJ1-2	TRBV7-3
TGTGCCAGCAGCTCGATCACCGAAGCTTTCTTT	CASSSITEAFF	once	NA	TRBJ1-1	TRBV7-9
TGTGCTAGCAGCTTAGGGTTAAGGGCGAGCGGGGGTAGAGAGACCCAGTACTTC	CASSLGLRASGGRETQYF	NA	TRBD2	TRBJ2-5	TRBV7-7
TGTGCCAGCAGCTCAGCGGGAGAGGGTGAGCAGTTCTTC	CASSSAGEGEQFF	NA	TRBD2	TRBJ2-1	TRBV7-9
TGTGCCAGCTCACCCCTGAGCGGGGGCACAGATACGCAGTATTTT	CASSPLSGGTDTQYF	once	TRBD2	TRBJ2-3	TRBV18
TGTGCCAGTAAGGGGACAGCCTTCTCGGGCTACACCTTC	CASKGTAFSGYTF	NA	TRBD1	TRBJ1-2	TRBV19
TGTGCCAGCAGCCAAGGGACGGGGGGGCTTGGAGGAGATACGCAGTATTTT	CASSQGTGGLGGDTQYF	NA	TRBD2	TRBJ2-3	TRBV4-2
TGTGCCAGCACTCTTGGGGGTTGGGATAGCAATCAGCCCCAGCATTTT	CASTLGGWDSNQPQHF	NA	NA	TRBJ1-5	TRBV28
TGTGCCAGCAGCGCTCTAGGGACAGACTCTGGAAACACCATATATTTT	CASSALGTDSGNTIYF	NA	TRBD1	TRBJ1-3	TRBV9
TGTGCCAGAAGCCCCCGGGACAGGGATAAAGGCCGAAATCAGCCCCAGCATTTT	CARSPRDRDKGRNQPQHF	NA	TRBD1	TRBJ1-5	TRBV5-3
TGTGCCACGGCGGGGCGAAGAGATACGCAGTATTTT	CATAGRRDTQYF	NA	NA	TRBJ2-3	TRBV19
TGTGCCAGTAGTCAAGAGCTTAATTCACCCCTCCACTTT	CASSQELNSPLHF	few	NA	TRBJ1-6	TRBV19
TGTGCCAGTAAATCCGACCGATCGTATAGCACAGATACGCAGTATTTT	CASKSDRSYSTDTQYF	NA	NA	TRBJ2-3	TRBV19
TGTGCCAGCAGTCGATCCCGGGAGACGCATTCACCCCTCCACTTT	CASSRSRETHSPLHF	NA	NA	TRBJ1-6	TRBV6-6
TGTGCCAGTAGTCACCAGGGGGCACTTGGAAACACCATATATTTT	CASSHQGALGNTIYF	NA	TRBD1	TRBJ1-3	TRBV19
TGTGCCAGCAGCACGGGACTAGCGGGAGGTTTTGGAAGCGAGCAGTACTTC	CASSTGLAGGFGSEQYF	NA	TRBD2	TRBJ2-7	TRBV28
TGCGCCAGCAGCCAAGACCGGGTCGACAGGGGGCGGTACACCGGGGAGCTGTTTTTT	CASSQDRVDRGRYTGELFF	once	TRBD1	TRBJ2-2	TRBV4-1
TGTGCCAGCAGCCAAGGCAGGGTAGGAGGGCAGCCCCAGCATTTT	CASSQGRVGGQPQHF	NA	NA	TRBJ1-5	TRBV3-1/TRBV3-2
TGTGCCAGCCGGGAGGAGAGGAGCTCCTACGAGCAGTACTTC	CASREERSSYEQYF	NA	TRBD2	TRBJ2-7	TRBV18
TGTGCCAGCAGTAACGACAGGGAGTATTCCTACGAGCAGTACTTC	CASSNDREYSYEQYF	NA	TRBD1	TRBJ2-7	TRBV25-1
TGCGCCAGCAGCCCGACCGAGTCTGGAAACACCATATATTTT	CASSPTESGNTIYF	NA	NA	TRBJ1-3	TRBV4-1
TGTGCCAGCAGCGTAGAAGGCCGGCGGGACACCGGGGAGCTGTTTTTT	CASSVEGRRDTGELFF	NA	NA	TRBJ2-2	TRBV9
TGTGCCAGCAGTCTGACTCAGGCGAACACCGGGGAGCTGTTTTTT	CASSLTQANTGELFF	NA	NA	TRBJ2-2	TRBV27
TGTGCCAGCAGCGGTCCGCTGGGACAGGGAAATTCTGGAAACACCATATATTTT	CASSGPLGQGNSGNTIYF	NA	TRBD1	TRBJ1-3	TRBV9
TGTGCCAGCAGCTTTCTCTGGGCTGGAAACACTGAAGCTTTCTTT	CASSFLWAGNTEAFF	NA	NA	TRBJ1-1	TRBV7-2
TGTGCCAGCAGCCCGACGGGGAATATCGCCTACGAGCAGTACTTC	CASSPTGNIAYEQYF	NA	NA	TRBJ2-7	TRBV11-2
TGTGCCAGCAGGGAGAGCGGGGGGGCCAATGAGCAGTTCTTC	CASRESGGANEQFF	NA	TRBD2	TRBJ2-1	TRBV6-5
TGTGCCAGCATTGAGGAGGACAGGGAACGCAATGAGCAGTTCTTC	CASIEEDRERNEQFF	NA	TRBD1	TRBJ2-1	TRBV9
TGCAGTGCTAGTAGGGGGGCGGGGGGAAACTATGGCTACACCTTC	CSASRGAGGNYGYTF	NA	NA	TRBJ1-2	TRBV20-1
TGCAGTGCTAGTGACAGCTCCTACGAGCAGTACTTC	CSASDSSYEQYF	NA	NA	TRBJ2-7	TRBV20-1
TGTGCCAGCAGTCTCCGGGGGAGGGCCCAGCCCCAGCATTTT	CASSLRGRAQPQHF	NA	NA	TRBJ1-5	TRBV6-5
TGTGCCAGCAGCCCGCGTCGGGGGAACACTGAAGCTTTCTTT	CASSPRRGNTEAFF	NA	NA	TRBJ1-1	TRBV7-2
TGTGCCAGCAGTTACCGCGGGTTGAGCAATCAGCCCCAGCATTTT	CASSYRGLSNQPQHF	NA	NA	TRBJ1-5	TRBV6-5
TGCGCCAGCAGCCAAGGGGCTAGCGGGAGTTACGAGCAGTACTTC	CASSQGASGSYEQYF	NA	TRBD2	TRBJ2-7	TRBV4-3
TGCGCCAGCAGCCAAGCTCTACTGGCCTACAATGAGCAGTTCTTC	CASSQALLAYNEQFF	NA	NA	TRBJ2-1	TRBV4-1
TGTGCCAGCCAAAAACTTGGTAGCGGGGGCTACGAGCAGTACTTC	CASQKLGSGGYEQYF	NA	TRBD2	TRBJ2-7	TRBV6-5
TGCAGCGTTGTCGACAGGGCCGGGTACGAGCAGTACTTC	CSVVDRAGYEQYF	NA	TRBD1	TRBJ2-7	TRBV29-1
TGTGCCAGCAGCTCACAGGGGCTAGCAGCCAAAAACATTCAGTACTTC	CASSSQGLAAKNIQYF	NA	TRBD1	TRBJ2-4	TRBV7-2
TGTGCCAGTAGTATGGCCAGGCAGCCTCAAGAGACCCAGTACTTC	CASSMARQPQETQYF	NA	NA	TRBJ2-5	TRBV19
TGCGCCAGCAGCTTCAGGGCCCCCTCCTACGAGCAGTACTTC	CASSFRAPSYEQYF	NA	NA	TRBJ2-7	TRBV5-1
TGTGCCAGCAGCCAAACATGGAACACTGAAGCTTTCTTT	CASSQTWNTEAFF	once	NA	TRBJ1-1	TRBV6-5
TGTGCCAGTAGTATTCGGAGCACCACTACTTCCTACGAGCAGTACTTC	CASSIRSTTTSYEQYF	NA	NA	TRBJ2-7	TRBV19
TGTGCCAGCAGCGCCCGGGAACAGGGAAGGGACGAGCAGTACTTC	CASSAREQGRDEQYF	NA	NA	TRBJ2-7	TRBV21-1
TGTGCCAGCAGTGGGGGGGGATCTGCCGGCTACACCTTC	CASSGGGSAGYTF	NA	NA	TRBJ1-2	TRBV6-6
TGTGCCAGCAGCTTGGTAGCGGGAGGGCCGCCCTACGAGCAGTACTTC	CASSLVAGGPPYEQYF	NA	TRBD2	TRBJ2-7	TRBV5-4
TGTGCCAGCTCCATAAAGGGACTAGGCGCCGGGGAGCTGTTTTTT	CASSIKGLGAGELFF	NA	TRBD2	TRBJ2-2	TRBV18
TGTGCCAGCACCCGAAAGGCGGCTAGCTCCTACAATGAGCAGTTCTTC	CASTRKAASSYNEQFF	NA	NA	TRBJ2-1	TRBV2
TGTGCCAGCAGCTCCTCCCTTGCGGGAAACTACAATGAGCAGTTCTTC	CASSSSLAGNYNEQFF	NA	NA	TRBJ2-1	TRBV13
TGTGCCAGCAGCTTATTGAGGCAAGCGCCCAGGGTCTCCTACGAGCAGTACTTC	CASSLLRQAPRVSYEQYF	NA	NA	TRBJ2-7	TRBV11-3
TGTGCCAGCTCACCACCGGGGACAGGCTCCTACAATGAGCAGTTCTTC	CASSPPGTGSYNEQFF	once	TRBD1	TRBJ2-1	TRBV18
TGTGCCAGCAGCTTGGATGTGGGGGGCGGCTATGGCTACACCTTC	CASSLDVGGGYGYTF	NA	NA	TRBJ1-2	TRBV5-8